The clone carrying this TCR beta chain has just a few counts. What it binds is unknown. This specimen belongs to a study of T-cell memory formation after mild COVID-19. Study overall: The two donors had largely donor-specific TCR clusters.

TCRdb re-called the 5' RACE reads through MiXCR, storing one row per CDR3 protein. This repertoire shows around 440,000 distinct CDR3 sequences, roughly 18% found once; its top ten account for 9% to 15%. Study observations and caveats: Clones that shrank (day 15 to 85) were balanced CD4/CD8, whereas later expanders leaned CD4+.

The CDR3 extends over 18 amino acids. V lost 3 bases and J lost 2; bases outside the gene matches: 11. Germline V gives CDR1 SGDLS, CDR2 YYNGEE. The sequence was obtained from an adult woman who had mild COVID-19 (a few samples of this study predate the infection). Cell type and time point are not known. This rearrangement joins TRBV9 to TRBJ2-3, with 11 bases fitting TRBD2. Sequencing input: PBMCs or a T cell subset sorted from them (not recorded which). The CDR3 DNA sequence: TGTGCCAGCAGCGCTCGACTTGGGACTAGCGGTCCCACAGATACGCAGTATTTT. This encodes CASSARLGTSGPTDTQYF.